Listed below are T cell receptor beta chains from one sample, sequenced in a study of a mutant IDH1 vaccine in newly diagnosed glioma. The table came from immunoSEQ multiplex PCR; TCRdb's copy has only in-frame clones and leaves some out. The table has about 75,000 clones, around nine tenths seen once. Their specific antigens are unknown. Sequencing was performed on PBMCs, taken from a glioma patient whose treatment included an IDH1 peptide vaccine. Receptor source: a woman aged 45 to 65 with glioma. CDR3s include the opening cysteine and the closing phenylalanine or tryptophan. The D gene is left open where the match is weak. The size of a clone is reported for some rows only, either as once, few or many, or as a class for expanded clones.

V gene	J gene	clone size	D gene	CDR3 protein	CDR3 DNA
TRBV11-2	TRBJ1-2	NA	TRBD1	CASGLPGAGQGNYGYTF	TGTGCCAGCGGATTACCCGGGGCGGGACAGGGGAACTATGGCTACACCTTC
TRBV19	TRBJ1-1	NA	NA	CASSRPRGPGDTEAFF	TGTGCCAGTAGTAGGCCCAGGGGCCCCGGGGACACTGAAGCTTTCTTT
TRBV15	TRBJ2-1	NA	NA	CATSIRRGHEQFF	TGTGCCACCAGCATACGGCGGGGTCATGAGCAGTTCTTC
TRBV11-2	TRBJ2-7	NA	TRBD2	CASSRSGRAVGEQYF	TGTGCCAGCAGCCGTAGCGGGAGGGCCGTAGGCGAGCAGTACTTC
TRBV4-1	TRBJ2-7	NA	NA	CASSPRGARDEQYF	TGCGCCAGCAGCCCTCGGGGGGCGCGGGACGAGCAGTACTTC
TRBV5-1	TRBJ2-5	NA	TRBD2	CASSPDGGRETQYF	TGCGCCAGCAGCCCGGACGGGGGGAGAGAGACCCAGTACTTC
TRBV18	TRBJ2-1	NA	TRBD2	CASSRPGLAGNEQFF	TGTGCCAGCTCACGCCCGGGACTAGCGGGGAATGAGCAGTTCTTC
TRBV11-2	TRBJ2-2	NA	NA	CASSLGHTGELFF	TGTGCCAGCAGTCTGGGGCACACCGGGGAGCTGTTTTTT
TRBV6-1	TRBJ2-7	NA	NA	CASRRVATGSYEQYF	TGTGCCAGCAGGAGGGTGGCAACGGGGTCCTACGAGCAGTACTTC
TRBV9	TRBJ1-4	NA	TRBD1	CATGQGVEGEKLFF	TGTGCCACGGGACAGGGGGTAGAGGGCGAAAAACTGTTTTTT
TRBV30	TRBJ2-7	NA	NA	CAWNGLVGHEQYF	TGTGCCTGGAATGGTCTAGTAGGCCACGAGCAGTACTTC
TRBV28	TRBJ1-1	NA	NA	CASSFTRAASTEAFF	TGTGCCAGCAGTTTTACCCGGGCAGCAAGCACTGAAGCTTTCTTT
TRBV10-3	TRBJ1-1	NA	NA	CAISESGQSEAFF	TGTGCCATCAGTGAGTCTGGGCAATCTGAAGCTTTCTTT
TRBV9	TRBJ2-1	NA	TRBD2	CASSVLAGGGNEQFF	TGTGCCAGCAGCGTACTGGCGGGAGGGGGGAATGAGCAGTTCTTC
TRBV6-5	TRBJ2-5	NA	NA	CASSYSIRLQETQYF	TGTGCCAGCAGTTACTCGATAAGGCTGCAAGAGACCCAGTACTTC
TRBV4-2	TRBJ2-5	NA	NA	CASSFGISALKETQYF	TGTGCCAGCAGCTTCGGGATTAGCGCACTAAAAGAGACCCAGTACTTC
TRBV11-3	TRBJ2-5	NA	NA	CASSQRLVTPVEETQYF	TGTGCCAGCAGCCAACGACTAGTAACTCCGGTGGAAGAGACCCAGTACTTC
TRBV6-1	TRBJ2-7	NA	TRBD1	CASSPGQVYEQYF	TGTGCCAGCAGCCCGGGACAGGTCTACGAGCAGTACTTC
TRBV10-1	TRBJ2-7	NA	NA	CASSEAGLSSYEQYF	TGCGCCAGCAGTGAGGCAGGCCTGAGCTCCTACGAGCAGTACTTC
TRBV11-2	TRBJ2-3	few	TRBD2	CASTPGIAGTDTQYF	TGTGCCAGCACCCCCGGGATAGCGGGGACAGATACGCAGTATTTT
TRBV7-6	TRBJ2-7	NA	TRBD2	CASSLSGGLSGEQYF	TGTGCCAGCAGCCTGTCGGGGGGACTTTCGGGCGAGCAGTACTTC
TRBV5-8	TRBJ1-4	once	NA	CASSLGGFNEKLFF	TGTGCCAGCAGCCTCGGGGGGTTTAATGAAAAACTGTTTTTT
TRBV9	TRBJ1-2	NA	NA	CASSVALGGPNYGYTF	TGTGCCAGCAGCGTAGCCCTGGGAGGTCCTAACTATGGCTACACCTTC
TRBV19	TRBJ2-5	NA	TRBD1	CASSPRTGAQETQYF	TGTGCCAGTAGTCCCCGGACAGGGGCCCAAGAGACCCAGTACTTC
TRBV6-5	TRBJ1-5	NA	TRBD1	CASQTGNQPQHF	TGTGCCAGCCAGACAGGGAATCAGCCCCAGCATTTT
TRBV6-5	TRBJ2-3	few	NA	CASTRDSTDTQYF	TGTGCCAGCACGCGGGACAGCACAGATACGCAGTATTTT
TRBV10-1	TRBJ1-2	NA	NA	CASRWTPNYGYTF	TGCGCCAGCAGATGGACTCCAAACTATGGCTACACCTTC
TRBV7-9	TRBJ2-1	once	TRBD2	CASSSGLAGYYEQFF	TGTGCCAGCAGCTCGGGACTAGCGGGATATTATGAGCAGTTCTTC
TRBV19	TRBJ2-1	NA	TRBD2	CASSLRPSGTTYNEQFF	TGTGCCAGTAGTCTTCGTCCTAGCGGGACCACCTACAATGAGCAGTTCTTC
TRBV19	TRBJ1-5	NA	NA	CASSIEPLTDYSNQPQHF	TGTGCCAGTAGTATAGAACCCCTTACAGATTATAGCAATCAGCCCCAGCATTTT
TRBV10-2	TRBJ2-7	NA	NA	CASSEQRPRSYEQYF	TGCGCCAGCAGTGAGCAGCGGCCACGCTCCTACGAGCAGTACTTC
TRBV28	TRBJ1-4	NA	NA	CASSFSGATNEKLFF	TGTGCCAGCAGTTTTTCAGGAGCAACTAATGAAAAACTGTTTTTT
TRBV18	TRBJ1-6	NA	TRBD1	CASSQGQLTPLHF	TGTGCCAGCTCACAGGGACAGCTAACACCCCTCCACTTT
TRBV30	TRBJ1-2	NA	NA	CAWRSGTGYGYTF	TGTGCCTGGAGGTCGGGGACTGGCTATGGCTACACCTTC
TRBV27	TRBJ2-2	NA	TRBD2	CASSWGGPGELFF	TGTGCCAGCAGTTGGGGGGGTCCCGGGGAGCTGTTTTTT
TRBV5-1	TRBJ2-7	NA	TRBD2	CASSLASGGPYEQYF	TGCGCCAGCAGCTTGGCTAGCGGGGGACCCTACGAGCAGTACTTC
TRBV27	TRBJ1-1	NA	NA	CASSSMIRANTEAFF	TGTGCCAGCAGCTCTATGATACGAGCGAACACTGAAGCTTTCTTT
TRBV11-3	TRBJ2-1	NA	NA	CASSSDRYNEQFF	TGTGCCAGCAGTTCGGACCGGTACAATGAGCAGTTCTTC
TRBV27	TRBJ2-1	NA	TRBD2	CASGPGLPNEQFF	TGTGCCAGCGGACCGGGACTACCTAATGAGCAGTTCTTC
TRBV7-2	TRBJ1-2	NA	NA	CASSLQGRTYGYTF	TGTGCCAGCAGCTTGCAGGGGCGCACCTATGGCTACACCTTC
TRBV6-6	TRBJ2-7	NA	NA	CASSYADSYEQYF	TGTGCCAGCAGTTACGCAGACAGCTACGAGCAGTACTTC
TRBV5-1	TRBJ2-3	NA	NA	CASSFSAGRDTQYF	TGCGCCAGCAGCTTCTCGGCCGGCCGAGATACGCAGTATTTT
TRBV11-2	TRBJ2-5	NA	TRBD1	CASRHRDRSQETQYF	TGTGCCAGCAGGCACCGGGACAGGTCACAAGAGACCCAGTACTTC
TRBV5-1	TRBJ2-1	NA	TRBD1	CASSLHRTGLYNEQFF	TGCGCCAGCAGCTTGCATAGGACAGGGCTCTACAATGAGCAGTTCTTC